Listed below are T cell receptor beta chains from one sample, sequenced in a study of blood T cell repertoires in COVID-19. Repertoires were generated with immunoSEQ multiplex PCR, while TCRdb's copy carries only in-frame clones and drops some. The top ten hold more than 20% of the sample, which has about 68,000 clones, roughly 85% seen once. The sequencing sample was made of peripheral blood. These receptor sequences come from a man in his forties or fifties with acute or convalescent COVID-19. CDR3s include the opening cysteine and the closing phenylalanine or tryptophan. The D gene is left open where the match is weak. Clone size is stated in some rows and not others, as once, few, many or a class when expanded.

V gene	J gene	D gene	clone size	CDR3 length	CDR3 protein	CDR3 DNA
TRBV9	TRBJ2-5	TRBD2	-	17	CASSPRTSGGPQETQYF	TGTGCCAGCAGCCCCCGGACTAGCGGGGGGCCTCAAGAGACCCAGTACTTC
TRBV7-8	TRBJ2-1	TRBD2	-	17	CASSRTSGAYRINEQFF	TGTGCCAGCAGCCGGACTAGCGGGGCCTATCGGATCAATGAGCAGTTCTTC
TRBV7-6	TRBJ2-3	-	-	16	CASSLGGGLGTDTQYF	TGTGCCAGCAGCTTAGGGGGGGGCTTAGGCACAGATACGCAGTATTTT
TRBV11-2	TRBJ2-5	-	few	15	CASSLGAPSQETQYF	TGTGCCAGCAGCTTAGGGGCCCCGAGCCAAGAGACCCAGTACTTC
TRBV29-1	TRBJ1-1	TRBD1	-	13	CSVDSGGGSEAFF	TGCAGCGTTGATTCAGGGGGAGGCTCTGAAGCTTTCTTT
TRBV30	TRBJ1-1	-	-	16	CAWSAGRGILNTEAFF	TGTGCCTGGAGTGCCGGGCGGGGCATCTTGAACACTGAAGCTTTCTTT
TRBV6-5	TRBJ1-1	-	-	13	CASSKEQNTEAFF	TGTGCCAGCAGCAAAGAACAGAACACTGAAGCTTTCTTT
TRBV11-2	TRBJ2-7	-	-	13	CASSWGSSYEQYF	TGTGCCAGCAGCTGGGGCAGTTCCTACGAGCAGTACTTC
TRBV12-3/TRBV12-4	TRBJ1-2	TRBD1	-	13	CASSDRDSYGYTF	TGTGCCAGCAGTGACCGGGACAGCTATGGCTACACCTTC
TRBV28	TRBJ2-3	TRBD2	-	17	CASSIRTSGGRTDTQYF	TGTGCCAGCAGTATTAGGACTAGCGGGGGGCGCACAGATACGCAGTATTTT
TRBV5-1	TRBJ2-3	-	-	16	CASSIRGPGTTDTQYF	TGCGCCAGCAGCATCAGGGGACCCGGGACCACAGATACGCAGTATTTT
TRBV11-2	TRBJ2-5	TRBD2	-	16	CASSLDREGVGETQYF	TGTGCCAGCAGCTTAGATCGGGAGGGGGTTGGAGAGACCCAGTACTTC
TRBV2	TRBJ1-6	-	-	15	CATLGGRQTASPLHF	TGTGCCACACTCGGCGGCAGGCAGACAGCTTCACCCCTCCACTTT
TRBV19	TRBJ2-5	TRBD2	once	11	CASRGEETQYF	TGTGCCAGCCGGGGGGAAGAGACCCAGTACTTC
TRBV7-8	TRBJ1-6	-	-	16	CASSLSQGQYNSPLHF	TGTGCCAGCAGCCTCTCGCAGGGGCAGTATAATTCACCCCTCCACTTT
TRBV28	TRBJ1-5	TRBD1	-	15	CASSSTGAGNQPQHF	TGTGCCAGCAGCAGTACAGGGGCGGGGAATCAGCCCCAGCATTTT
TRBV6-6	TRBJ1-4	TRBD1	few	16	CASSRAGQGAFEKLFF	TGTGCCAGCAGTCGCGCCGGGCAGGGGGCATTTGAAAAACTGTTTTTT
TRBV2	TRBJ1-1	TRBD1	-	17	CASRRTGGGEMNTEAFF	TGTGCCAGCAGGCGGACAGGGGGCGGGGAAATGAACACTGAAGCTTTCTTT
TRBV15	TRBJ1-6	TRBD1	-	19	CATSRDQDGTGRKNSPLHF	TGTGCCACCAGCAGAGATCAGGACGGGACAGGGAGGAAGAATTCACCCCTCCACTTT
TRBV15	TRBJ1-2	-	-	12	CATSLTAGYYTF	TGTGCCACCAGCCTAACCGCAGGATACTACACCTTC
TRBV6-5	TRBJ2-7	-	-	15	CASRETGTLSYEQYF	TGTGCCAGCAGGGAGACAGGAACACTCTCCTACGAGCAGTACTTC
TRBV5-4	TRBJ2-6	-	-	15	CASSATGSGANVLTF	TGTGCCAGCAGCGCTACAGGGTCTGGGGCCAACGTCCTGACTTTC
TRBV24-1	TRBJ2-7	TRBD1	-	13	CATSDTDRSEQYF	TGTGCCACCAGTGACACGGACAGGAGCGAGCAGTACTTC
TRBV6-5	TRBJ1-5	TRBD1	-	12	CASSKPTGDQHF	TGTGCCAGCAGTAAACCTACAGGGGATCAGCATTTT
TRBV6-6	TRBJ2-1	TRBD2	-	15	CASTLTSGAYNEQFF	TGTGCCAGCACCTTGACTAGCGGGGCCTACAATGAGCAGTTCTTC
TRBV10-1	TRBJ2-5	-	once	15	CASSESTGTQETQYF	TGCGCCAGCAGTGAGAGTACAGGAACCCAAGAGACCCAGTACTTC
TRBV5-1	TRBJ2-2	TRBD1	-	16	CARSWGTGGRTGELFF	TGCGCCCGCAGCTGGGGCACAGGGGGACGGACCGGGGAGCTGTTTTTT
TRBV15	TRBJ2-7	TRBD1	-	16	CATSSRTGTGFHEQYF	TGTGCCACCAGCAGCCGGACCGGGACAGGGTTCCACGAGCAGTACTTC
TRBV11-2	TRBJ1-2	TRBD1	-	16	CASSLTGQGIVSGYTF	TGTGCCAGCAGCTTAACGGGACAGGGAATAGTTTCGGGCTACACCTTC
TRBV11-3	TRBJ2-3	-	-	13	CASSLGQYDTQYF	TGTGCCAGCAGCTTAGGACAGTATGATACGCAGTATTTT
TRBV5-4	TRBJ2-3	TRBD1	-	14	CASRPGQRTDTQYF	TGTGCCAGCAGGCCGGGACAGCGCACAGATACGCAGTATTTT
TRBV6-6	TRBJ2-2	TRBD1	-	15	CASREDRENTGELFF	TGTGCCAGCAGAGAAGACAGGGAGAACACCGGGGAGCTGTTTTTT